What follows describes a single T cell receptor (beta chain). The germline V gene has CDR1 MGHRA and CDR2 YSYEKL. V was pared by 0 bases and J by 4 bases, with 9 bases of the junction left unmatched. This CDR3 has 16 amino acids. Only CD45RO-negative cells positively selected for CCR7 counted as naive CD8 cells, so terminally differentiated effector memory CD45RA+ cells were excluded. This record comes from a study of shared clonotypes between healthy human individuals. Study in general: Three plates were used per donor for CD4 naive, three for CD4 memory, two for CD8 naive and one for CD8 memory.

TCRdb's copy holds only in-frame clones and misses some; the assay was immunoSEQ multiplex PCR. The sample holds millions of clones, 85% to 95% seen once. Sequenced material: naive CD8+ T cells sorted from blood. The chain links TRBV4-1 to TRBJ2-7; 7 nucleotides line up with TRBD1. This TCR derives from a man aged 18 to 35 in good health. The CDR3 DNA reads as TGCGCCAGCAGCCAAGATGGCCAGGGGGAAGGGTACGAGCAGTACTTC. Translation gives CASSQDGQGEGYEQYF.